A single sample is the source of the 29 T cell receptor beta chains below, sequenced in a study of response to subunit inactivated influenza vaccine. TCRdb processed the RT-PCR reads anew with MiXCR; each CDR3 protein has one entry. This sample has about 650,000 distinct CDR3 sequences; around 13% occur once, and the top ten carry 7.5% to 9%. The specimen comprised PBMCs from blood, sampled roughly 2 weeks before vaccination. The receptors were sampled from a man aged 45-65 years who received an inactivated influenza vaccine.

There are a few counts of this clonotype. The chain is built from TRBV7-6 and TRBJ2-5; TRBD1 aligns across 7 bases. Germline CDR1 is SGHVS and CDR2 is FNYEAQ. V gave up 4 bases and J gave up 5 bases; unmatched junction bases: 7. The CDR3 is made up of 14 amino acids. The CDR3 protein is CASSSSTGTETQYF. The CDR3, as DNA: TGTGCCAGCAGCTCGTCGACAGGGACGGAGACCCAGTACTTC.

This clonotype was recorded a few times. The V and J genes are TRBV5-6 and TRBJ2-1, with 9 bases that match TRBD1. J lost 7 bases, V lost 5 bases, and 10 bases had no gene match. The CDR3 is 15 amino acids. CDR1 is SGHDT, CDR2 YYEEEE, per germline. CDR3 in DNA: TGTGCCAGCAGTATCCCGGGACAGGGTGGAAATGAGCAGTTCTTC. Its translation is CASSIPGQGGNEQFF.

As DNA, the CDR3 is TGTGCCAGCAGTGCATCGGCTAGCGGACTTAATGAGCAGTTCTTC. It codes for CASSASASGLNEQFF. The genes are TRBV2 and TRBJ2-1; 7 bases fit TRBD2. The CDR3 consists of 15 residues. In germline, CDR1 is SNHLY, CDR2 FYNNEI. Trimming removed 4 bases from V and 7 bases from J; junction bases left unmatched: 10.

This CDR3 reads CASSKGPSSGANVLTF. In nucleotides, the CDR3 is TGTGCCAGCAGCAAAGGGCCGAGCTCTGGGGCCAACGTCCTGACTTTC. The chain carries TRBV7-8 and TRBJ2-6; D gene ambiguous. Germline CDR1 SGHVS, CDR2 FQNEAQ. The CDR3 is 16 amino acids. The V end was cut by 5 bases, the J end by 0 bases, with 11 bases between.

A few counts support this clonotype. This rearrangement joins TRBV10-3 to TRBJ1-3; TRBD1 might be the D (5 bases). V was pared by 0 bases and J by 0 bases, with 9 bases between. The CDR3 sequence is 16 residues long. Germline CDR1 is ENHRY and CDR2 is SYGVKD. Written as DNA, the CDR3 is TGTGCCATCAGTGAGTCCCAGGGCACCTCTGGAAACACCATATATTTT. As protein: CAISESQGTSGNTIYF.

Only one count was recorded for this clonotype. J is TRBJ2-5 and V is TRBV7-7; the match to TRBD1 covers 9 bases. After removal of 6 bases from V and 4 bases from J, the junction contained 9 bases not matched to a gene. CDR1 is SSHAT and CDR2 is FNYEAQ in the germline V gene (reference sequence). This CDR3 spans 15 amino acids. CDR3 DNA sequence: TGTGCCAGCAGTAAGAACTGGGGACAGGGAGAGACCCAGTACTTC. This translates into CASSKNWGQGETQYF.

In this sample, this clonotype turned up a few times. The CDR3 here is CASSLGYGAETQYF. As DNA, the CDR3 is TGTGCCAGCAGCTTAGGGTACGGGGCGGAGACCCAGTACTTC. J is TRBJ2-5 and V is TRBV7-6; D may match TRBD1 or TRBD2 (5 bases each). The CDR3 sequence is 14 residues long. Trimming pared 1 base from V and 5 bases from J, leaving 11 bases between. The germline gives CDR1 SGHVS, CDR2 FNYEAQ.

The V and J genes are TRBV5-5 and TRBJ2-2; D might be TRBD1 (5 bases). The CDR3 loop spans 16 amino acids. Trimming shortened V by 4 bases and J by 2 bases, and 15 bases separated the two germline ends. Germline CDR1 is SGHKS and CDR2 is YYEKEE (reference sequence). Here the CDR3 DNA reads TGTGCCAGCAGCCCTGGGGCGACCCCAAACACCGGGGAGCTGTTTTTT. Residues: CASSPGATPNTGELFF.

V is TRBV5-1 and J is TRBJ2-5; a possible D gene is TRBD1 (5 bases). The CDR3 is 15 amino acids. CDR1 is SGHRS, CDR2 YFSETQ, per germline. Trimming cost V 4 bases and J 3 bases, with 16 bases left between them. The CDR3 sequence: CASSQRPETEETQYF. The CDR3 DNA reads TGCGCCAGCAGCCAGAGACCCGAGACAGAAGAGACCCAGTACTTC.

This clonotype was counted ten times or more. The chain links TRBV5-1 to TRBJ2-5; D remains ambiguous. The CDR3 is 12 residues long. Trimming took off 0 bases at V and 2 bases at J, with 2 bases between the two ends. Germline V gives CDR1 SGHRS, CDR2 YFSETQ. The chain's CDR3 is CASSLEQETQYF. The CDR3 DNA reads TGCGCCAGCAGCTTGGAGCAAGAGACCCAGTACTTC. The complete variable domain, with remaining parts taken from reference TRBV5-1 and TRBJ2-5, reads KAGVTQTPRYLIKTRGQQVTLSCSPISGHRSVSWYQQTPGQGLQFLFEYFSETQRNKGNFPGRFSGRQFSNSRSEMNVSTLELGDSALYLCASSLEQETQYFGPGTRLLVL.

The chain couples TRBV4-1 to TRBJ1-1; D is perhaps TRBD1 (5 bases). V was clipped by 1 base and J by 11 bases, with 14 bases between them. The CDR3 is 13 residues long. Germline V gives CDR1 MGHRA, CDR2 YSYEKL. Here the CDR3 DNA reads TGCGCCAGCAGCCAAGTTGATGGGGCTTCGGCTTTCTTT. Residues: CASSQVDGASAFF.

This chain uses TRBV12-3 or TRBV12-4 with TRBJ2-7; perhaps TRBD2 as D (6 bases). This CDR3 contains 15 residues. The V and J ends lost 2 bases and 5 bases respectively, with 16 bases between them. In DNA form, the CDR3 reads TGTGCCAGCAGTTTACAGGGTGGGGGGTTCCACGAGCAGTACTTC. This gives the protein CASSLQGGGFHEQYF.

The table lists this clonotype with a few counts. The chain carries TRBV4-3 and TRBJ1-2, with D hard to call. Germline CDR1 is LGHNA and CDR2 is YSLEER. The V gene lost 0 bases and the J gene lost 4 bases, with 12 bases spanning the gap. CDR3 length: 15 residues. CDR3 bases: TGCGCCAGCAGCCAAGACTTGCACGGCGGCTATGGCTACACCTTC. It yields the protein CASSQDLHGGYGYTF.

This clonotype came up a few times. The V and J genes are TRBV19 and TRBJ2-1, with 9 nucleotides matching TRBD2. CDR1 LNHDA and CDR2 SQIVND come from the germline V gene (reference sequence). The CDR3 is 16 amino acids. V gave up 8 bases and J gave up 7 bases; unmatched junction bases: 15. The CDR3 nucleotides are TGTGCCAGTCGAGGATGGCCGGGGACTAGCTGGAATGAGCAGTTCTTC. Translation: CASRGWPGTSWNEQFF.

The J gene is TRBJ2-1, the V gene TRBV14; D gene unclear. CDR3 length: 17 residues. V was pared by 4 bases and J by 3 bases, with 19 bases between. The germline gives CDR1 SGHDN, CDR2 FVKESK. In nucleotides, the CDR3 is TGTGCCAGCAGCCCCCCCCGTAACTTCCCAGGCTACAATGAGCAGTTCTTC. This gives the protein CASSPPRNFPGYNEQFF.

This clonotype was detected many times. V gene TRBV20-1 combines with J gene TRBJ1-5; 7 bases are a match to TRBD1. The CDR3 spans 12 residues. Germline lookup yields CDR1 DFQATT and CDR2 SNEGSKA (reference sequence). V was clipped by 6 bases and J by 5 bases; unmatched bases: 4. CDR3 nucleotide sequence: TGCAGTGCCAGAACAGGGGATCAGCCCCAGCATTTT. It codes for CSARTGDQPQHF.

This clonotype was counted a few times. The chain employs TRBV24-1 and TRBJ1-2, with TRBD1 matching 7 bases. The CDR3 length is 14 residues. CDR1 is KGHDR and CDR2 is SFDVKD in the germline V gene. J was trimmed by 2 bases and V by 4 bases; bases with no gene match: 3. CDR3 nucleotides: TGTGCCACCAGTGACCCGGGACAGAACTATGGCTACACCTTC. Its protein is CATSDPGQNYGYTF.

The sample holds a few counts of this clonotype. The V and J genes are TRBV6-1 and TRBJ2-1, with TRBD2 identical over 11 bases. Germline CDR1 is MNHNS and CDR2 is SASEGT. Trimming removed 3 bases from V and 4 bases from J; junction bases left unmatched: 2. The CDR3 length is 15 residues. CDR3 sequence reads: CASSERLAGYNEQFF. CDR3 bases: TGTGCCAGCAGTGAGAGACTAGCGGGGTACAATGAGCAGTTCTTC.

The V call is TRBV6-2 or TRBV6-3, the J call TRBJ1-1, with D unresolved. The CDR3 is 14 amino acids. Germline V lookup: CDR1 MNHEY, CDR2 SVGEGT. V lost 8 bases and J lost 1, with 14 bases in between. This CDR3 reads CASADPSGNTEAFF. The CDR3 nucleotides are TGTGCCAGCGCGGACCCCTCGGGGAACACTGAAGCTTTCTTT.

The chain's CDR3 is CAISESTLPGEQYF. The DNA for the CDR3 is TGTGCCATCAGTGAGTCGACTCTTCCGGGCGAGCAGTACTTC. V and J are TRBV10-3 and TRBJ2-7; D gene ambiguous. With 0 bases removed from V and 6 bases from J, the gap between germline ends came to 12 bases. CDR3 length equals 14 residues. Per germline, CDR1 ENHRY and CDR2 SYGVKD.

This chain joins TRBV12-3 or TRBV12-4 and TRBJ2-7; D remains unclear. V was pared by 6 bases and J by 6 bases, with 15 bases between. The CDR3 loop spans 13 amino acids. For the CDR3, the DNA is TGTGCCAGCAGCCGTAATGGGGTCCGCGAGCAGTACTTC. This encodes CASSRNGVREQYF.

The V gene is TRBV12-3 or TRBV12-4, the J gene TRBJ2-2; D is possibly TRBD1 or TRBD2 (5 bases each). The V end was cut by 2 bases, the J end by 9 bases, with 16 bases between. The CDR3 contains 15 residues. The CDR3 sequence: CASSLQRGLIRELFF. The DNA of the CDR3 is TGTGCCAGCAGTTTACAACGGGGCCTCATACGGGAGCTGTTTTTT.

The chain has TRBV25-1 and TRBJ1-3; D gene uncertain. The CDR3 sequence is 16 residues long. With 2 bases removed from V and 0 bases from J, the gap between germline ends came to 11 bases. Germline CDR1 is MGHDK and CDR2 is SYGVNS. The CDR3 here is CASSEGRTSSGNTIYF. Written as DNA, the CDR3 is TGTGCCAGCAGTGAAGGCAGGACTAGCTCTGGAAACACCATATATTTT.

This clonotype was found a few times. This chain links TRBV29-1 with TRBJ2-1; possible D gene TRBD2, 6 bases. V lost 4 bases, J lost 6 bases, and 19 bases lay in between. CDR3 length: 15 amino acids. Germline values: CDR1 SQVTM, CDR2 ANQGSEA. The CDR3: CSVVGGPTSLNEQFF. The CDR3 DNA reads as TGCAGCGTTGTTGGGGGACCGACTAGTCTCAATGAGCAGTTCTTC.

This clonotype occurred a few times. The chain recombines TRBV12-3 or TRBV12-4 with TRBJ2-7; D might be TRBD2 (5 bases). V lost 7 bases, J lost 5 bases, and 18 bases lay in between. The CDR3 extends over 14 amino acids. The CDR3 loop reads CASTPLGVLHEQYF. CDR3 sequence (DNA): TGTGCCAGCACCCCCCTCGGGGTTTTACACGAGCAGTACTTC.

Only a few counts were recorded for this clonotype. This chain joins TRBV10-3 and TRBJ2-7; tentative D call: TRBD1 (7 bases). V lost 10 bases and J lost 2, with 12 bases in between. CDR1 and CDR2 (germline): ENHRY, SYGVKD. This CDR3 spans 12 amino acids. The CDR3 DNA follows: TGTGCCACGGAGGGACAGACCTACGAGCAGTACTTC. This sequence encodes CATEGQTYEQYF.

The rearrangement joins TRBV29-1 to TRBJ2-1; TRBD2 aligns across 16 bases. The germline V gene encodes CDR1 SQVTM and CDR2 ANQGSEA. Trimming cost V 7 bases and J 9 bases; bases outside gene matches: 15. There are 17 residues in the CDR3. The CDR3 DNA reads TGCAGCGGAGTTGGCAGGGGACTAGCGGGAGGGCCTGTTGAGCAGTTCTTC. Its protein is CSGVGRGLAGGPVEQFF.

CDR3 nucleotides: TGCAGTGCTAGAGGGTGGGCAGCAGAGACCCAGTACTTC. Translation: CSARGWAAETQYF. The chain links TRBV20-1 to TRBJ2-5; no clear D gene. CDR3 length: 13 residues. Germline CDR1 DFQATT, CDR2 SNEGSKA (reference sequence). V lost 1 base and J lost 4, with 10 bases in between.

In its sample, this clonotype was seen a few times. This sequence joins TRBV20-1 and TRBJ2-1, with 11 bases that match TRBD1. CDR1 and CDR2 (germline): DFQATT, SNEGSKA (reference sequence). This CDR3 contains 15 residues. The V segment lost 4 bases and the J segment 7 bases; nucleotides outside the gene matches: 9. The CDR3 sequence: CSATRTGGDLNEQFF. The CDR3, as DNA: TGCAGTGCTACCCGGACAGGGGGCGATTTAAATGAGCAGTTCTTC.